The next 22 T cell receptor beta chains were all read from a single sample in a study of cytomegalovirus exposure and HLA in healthy donors. Primers for the PCR totalled 60 Vbeta and 13 Jbeta. TCRdb keeps only in-frame clones here, not all; method: immunoSEQ multiplex PCR. The table records some 180,000 clones, roughly 10% of them present only once. The sample taken for sequencing was PBMCs. The receptor source for this set is a woman aged 30 to 39 in good health and CMV-seropositive.

In its sample, this clone was seen a few times. The chain has TRBV20-1 and TRBJ2-7; D is unclear. V gave up 7 bases and J gave up 5 bases, with 12 bases separating them. The CDR3 runs 11 residues. CDR1 is DFQATT, CDR2 SNEGSKA, per germline (reference sequence). The CDR3 coding sequence is TGCAGTGGACACGGCCGCCACGAGCAGTACTTC. Its protein product is CSGHGRHEQYF.

The chain employs TRBV5-1 and TRBJ2-7; possible D gene TRBD2, 6 bases. Germline V gene lookup returns CDR1 SGHRS and CDR2 YFSETQ. CDR3 length: 17 residues. V was pared by 4 bases and J by 5 bases, with 25 bases between. CDR3 sequence reads: CASSSFGGPHPTNEQYF. CDR3 nucleotide sequence: TGCGCCAGCAGCAGTTTTGGAGGGCCCCACCCAACGAACGAGCAGTACTTC.

About this clone: A read error may account for a junction end that differs from germline. The genes are TRBV7-2 and TRBJ2-1, with 7 bases fitting TRBD2. CDR1 is SGHTA, CDR2 FQGNSA, per germline. This CDR3 is 13 amino acids long. The DNA for the CDR3 is TGTGCCAGCAGCTTAGCGCCCAGGGAGGGTGAAATCTTC. Translated, it gives CASSLAPREGEIF. The full variable domain, rest sourced from reference TRBV7-2 and TRBJ2-1, is GAGVSQSPSNKVTEKGKDVELRCDPISGHTALYWYRQSLGQGLEFLIYFQGNSAPDKSGLPSDRFSAERTGGSVSTLTIQRTQQEDSAVYLCASSLAPREGEIFGPGTRLTVL.

This clone was counted only a few times. V usage is TRBV10-2 and J usage is TRBJ1-1; D remains ambiguous. The V and J ends lost 0 bases and 6 bases respectively, with 5 bases between them. CDR1 WSHSY and CDR2 SAAADI come from the germline V gene. The CDR3 is 12 amino acids. CDR3 nucleotides: TGCGCCAGCAGTGAGTCTTACTCTGAAGCTTTCTTT. Residues: CASSESYSEAFF.

The chain uses TRBV10-1 and TRBJ1-1; TRBD1 agrees at 7 bases. V shed 2 bases and J 6 bases; nucleotides not matched to a gene: 9. This CDR3 has 15 amino acids. Germline CDR1 reads WNHNN; CDR2 reads SYGVQD (reference sequence). The CDR3 here is CASSELPTGRPEAFF. The CDR3 DNA is TGCGCCAGCAGTGAGCTTCCGACAGGGAGGCCTGAAGCTTTCTTT.

The chain combines TRBV6-5 with TRBJ2-7; D possibly corresponds to TRBD1 (6 bases). In germline, CDR1 is MNHEY, CDR2 SVGAGI. The germline V and J ends were trimmed by 2 bases and 0 bases, with 14 bases remaining between them. The CDR3 has 16 residues. As DNA, the CDR3 is TGTGCCAGCAGTTACGATTCGAACAGGGCCTCCTACGAGCAGTACTTC. Its translation: CASSYDSNRASYEQYF.

The chain employs TRBV11-3 and TRBJ2-7; 7 positions agree with TRBD1. CDR3 size: 11 residues. Germline CDR1 SGHNT, CDR2 YENEEA. V lost 3 bases to trimming and J lost 7 bases; unmatched junction nucleotides: 0. Here the CDR3 reads CASSLTGEQYF. Here the CDR3 DNA reads TGTGCCAGCAGCTTGACAGGGGAGCAGTACTTC.

This clone was seen only a few times. The chain carries TRBV2 and TRBJ2-7, with no clear D. Trimming removed 1 base at V and 3 bases at J, with 7 bases between. Germline CDR1 SNHLY, CDR2 FYNNEI. There are 13 residues in the CDR3. The DNA for the CDR3 is TGTGCCAGCAGTGAAGAGTCAGGCTACGAGCAGTACTTC. Translating gives CASSEESGYEQYF.

The CDR3 loop is CASTKTGGAKNIQYF. In DNA form, the CDR3 reads TGTGCCAGCACTAAGACAGGGGGAGCCAAAAACATTCAGTACTTC. The chain links TRBV2 to TRBJ2-4; TRBD1 matches 9 bases. The CDR3 is 15 residues long. Germline lookup yields CDR1 SNHLY and CDR2 FYNNEI. V was clipped by 7 bases and J by 0 bases; unmatched bases: 4. Combining the CDR3 with reference TRBV2 and TRBJ2-4 gives the whole variable domain EPEVTQTPSHQVTQMGQEVILRCVPISNHLYFYWYRQILGQKVEFLVSFYNNEISEKSEIFDDQFSVERPDGSNFTLKIRSTKLEDSAMYFCASTKTGGAKNIQYFGAGTRLSVL.

V gene TRBV7-2 combines with J gene TRBJ2-2; D might be TRBD1 (7 bases). V lost 5 bases and J lost 3, with 16 bases in between. CDR3 length: 16 residues. In germline, CDR1 is SGHTA, CDR2 FQGNSA. The CDR3 sequence is CASSDPRGADTGELFF. The DNA of the CDR3 is TGTGCCAGCAGCGACCCCAGGGGGGCCGACACCGGGGAGCTGTTTTTT.

This clone was seen more than once but under ten times. The gene calls are TRBV7-8 and TRBJ2-7; perhaps TRBD2 as D (5 bases). The germline V gene encodes CDR1 SGHVS and CDR2 FQNEAQ. The CDR3 extends over 15 amino acids. V was shortened by 7 bases and J by 3 bases, with 19 bases between the two germline ends. The chain's CDR3 is CASTFGAGTFYEQYF. DNA for the CDR3: TGTGCCAGCACCTTCGGTGCGGGTACCTTCTACGAGCAGTACTTC.

This chain joins TRBV15 and TRBJ2-7; D possibly corresponds to TRBD1 (6 bases). The CDR3 loop spans 16 amino acids. CDR1 is LNHNV, CDR2 YYDKDF, per germline (reference sequence). V dropped 0 bases and J dropped 4 bases, with 16 bases sitting between them. The CDR3 bases are TGTGCCACCAGCAGAGATAGGTATCAGGGGCAGTACGAGCAGTACTTC. Translating it yields CATSRDRYQGQYEQYF.

V usage is TRBV7-8 and J usage is TRBJ2-7; a weak D match, TRBD2 (6 bases). V was shortened by 3 bases and J by 3 bases, with 18 bases between the two germline ends. CDR1 is SGHVS, CDR2 FQNEAQ, per germline. The CDR3 consists of 16 residues. The CDR3 protein is CASSFSREPGLYEQYF. CDR3 coding DNA: TGTGCCAGCAGCTTTTCTCGGGAGCCCGGCCTCTACGAGCAGTACTTC.

The chain is built from TRBV4-2 and TRBJ2-4; weak D call: TRBD2 (8 bases). The CDR3 has 16 residues. The germline V gene encodes CDR1 LGHNA and CDR2 YNFKEQ. Trimming left V 3 bases short and J 5 bases short, with 17 bases between. The CDR3 bases are TGTGCCAGCAGCCATCCGTCAGGGGGACTAGAAAACATTCAGTACTTC. This sequence encodes CASSHPSGGLENIQYF.

The V gene is TRBV10-3, the J gene TRBJ2-3; 13 bases map to TRBD2. The CDR3 has 17 residues. Losses at the gene ends were 2 bases for V and 4 bases for J; bases not matched to a gene: 6. Germline CDR1 ENHRY, CDR2 SYGVKD. CDR3 in DNA: TGTGCCATCAGTGAGACTAGCGGGAGGGCCCATGCAGATACGCAGTATTTT. Protein product: CAISETSGRAHADTQYF.

V and J are TRBV10-3 and TRBJ2-4, with 8 bases matching TRBD1. Germline V gene sequence: CDR1 ENHRY, CDR2 SYGVKD. The V segment lost 6 bases and the J segment 4 bases; nucleotides outside the gene matches: 14. The CDR3 has 17 residues. In DNA, the CDR3 is TGTGCCATCAGCCCCTCTGGACAGGGAATGGTTAAAAACATTCAGTACTTC. This translates into CAISPSGQGMVKNIQYF.

This clone was observed a handful of times. The chain is built from TRBV27 and TRBJ1-1; maybe TRBD1 (6 bases). From germline, CDR1 is MNHEY and CDR2 SMNVEV (reference sequence). This CDR3 contains 14 residues. Trimming cost V 5 bases and J 1 base, with 11 bases left between them. CDR3 coding DNA: TGTGCCAGCAGTCTACACAGGGCGAACACTGAAGCTTTCTTT. Its protein is CASSLHRANTEAFF.

This clone was found a few times. The chain employs TRBV7-3 and TRBJ1-1; D possibly corresponds to TRBD1 (5 bases). Germline lookup yields CDR1 SGHTA and CDR2 FQGTGA. With 4 bases removed from V and 4 bases from J, the gap between germline ends came to 10 bases. CDR3 length: 13 residues. In DNA, the CDR3 is TGTGCCAGCAGCTCAGGGAGGAGCACTGAAGCTTTCTTT. It specifies CASSSGRSTEAFF. The full variable domain, its missing parts supplied by reference TRBV7-3 and TRBJ1-1, is GAGVSQTPSNKVTEKGKYVELRCDPISGHTALYWYRQSLGQGPEFLIYFQGTGAADDSGLPNDRFFAVRPEGSVSTLKIQRTERGDSAVYLCASSSGRSTEAFFGQGTRLTVV.

This clone has more than one count but fewer than ten. The CDR3 loop reads CASSPGQGTEGYTF. CDR3 bases: TGTGCCAGCTCACCAGGACAGGGGACGGAGGGCTACACCTTC. The chain recombines TRBV18 with TRBJ1-2; TRBD1 matches at 9 bases. CDR3 length equals 14 residues. Germline assignment: CDR1 KGHSH and CDR2 LQKENI. The V segment lost 2 bases and the J segment 8 bases; nucleotides outside the gene matches: 6.

This clone turned up a few times. This chain links TRBV19 with TRBJ1-1; D not certain. Trimming stripped 0 bases from V and 2 bases from J, with 10 bases between. Germline V gene data show CDR1 as LNHDA and CDR2 as SQIVND (reference sequence). The CDR3 contains 15 residues. The CDR3: CASSIEPGYNTEAFF. In DNA form, the CDR3 reads TGTGCCAGTAGTATAGAGCCAGGTTATAACACTGAAGCTTTCTTT.

The CDR3 nucleotides are TGCGCCAGCAGTCACCATGGGACTAGCGGGAGGCCAGCCAAAAACATTCAGTACTTC. This codes for CASSHHGTSGRPAKNIQYF. The chain is built from TRBV5-1 and TRBJ2-4, with 15 bases lining up with TRBD2. Germline loops: CDR1 SGHRS, CDR2 YFSETQ. Trimming cost V 5 bases and J 0 bases; bases outside gene matches: 9. CDR3 length: 19 residues.

In this sample, this clone turned up a few times. The V call is TRBV9, the J call TRBJ1-1; D gene unclear. Trimming took 0 bases from V and 7 from J, leaving 7 bases between them. This CDR3 has 12 residues. The V gene's germline CDR1 is SGDLS and CDR2 YYNGEE. The CDR3 region is CASSVVFGEAFF. The CDR3 DNA reads as TGTGCCAGCAGCGTAGTGTTCGGTGAAGCTTTCTTT.